This TCR beta chain was observed in a study of T cells expressing NK-cell markers. For the study at large: HCMV seropositivity characterized most of the eight sequenced donors, and seronegativity one.

In generating TCR beta cDNA, 5'RACE template switching with UMIs was used. TCRdb re-analyzed the 5' RACE reads; it lists each CDR3 protein once, without DNA. The specimen's table records roughly 350,000 distinct CDR3 sequences. This CDR3 spans 17 amino acids. Germline CDR1 and CDR2: SGHAT and FQNNGV. The study's findings and limits: Dominant NKG2C+ clonotypes accounted for roughly 1.0-8% of CD8+ T cells in about six donors. Dominance of the CD3+CD56-NKG2C+ fraction by these clonotypes also held in a handful of donors.

A note on this clonotype: Its antigen is not known.

Material: blood T cells: a sorted CD56 or NKG2C T cell subset, CD4+ or CD8+ T cells, or bulk PBMC T cells (not recorded which). This sequence originates from a man aged 18 to 69 in good health. The rearrangement links TRBV11-2 to TRBJ1-1; TCRdb returns TRBD1, unconfirmable since there is no DNA. This chain's CDR3 is CASSPGTGHQRGTEAFF.